This T cell receptor beta chain was captured in a study of T cell clonality in common variable immunodeficiency. Whole-study findings and limits: Reportedly, TCR beta sequences from common variable immunodeficiency showed fewer deletions and N-nucleotide insertions. TCRbeta clonality was increased in CVID versus healthy controls. Repertoire-complication correlations in CVID were limited by patient heterogeneity.

The assay was immunoSEQ multiplex PCR, and TCRdb's table has in-frame clones only and misses some. The sample has just over 20,000 clones, none seen only once. Aged about 8 to 64 years, CVID subjects averaged about 38 years old. Patients and controls were mostly of Caucasian heritage. The table lists this clone with many counts. The target antigen is unknown. The sequence was obtained from a human donor with common variable immunodeficiency. The sample consisted of peripheral blood mononuclear cells.

The covered CDR3 bases are TGTGCCAGCAGCCCCTCGGCGGGGGCTAACACCGGGGAG. This sequence encodes CASSPSAGANTGE. The whole CDR3 protein is CASSPSAGANTGELFF. This chain connects TRBV7-8 to TRBJ2-2; TRBD2 is a possible D gene (7 bases). The CDR3 extends 3 residues past the end of the read, so its final part is completed from the germline J gene. The germline V and J ends were trimmed by 5 bases and 2 bases, with 15 bases remaining between them. CDR1 and CDR2 (germline): SGHVS, FQNEAQ. This CDR3 contains 16 residues.